This TCR beta chain was profiled in a study of shared clonotypes between healthy human individuals. Donors comprised healthy HIV-negative adults lacking recent acute infections or vaccinations. Worth noting for this clone: Its antigen is still unknown.

Using 200 ng DNA, 25,000 to 35,000 T cell genomes, the sorted-subset replicate PCRs were run. The table came from immunoSEQ multiplex PCR; TCRdb's copy has only in-frame clones and leaves some out. The sample carries millions of clones, about 92% recorded once. Germline CDR1 SGHVS, CDR2 FQNEAQ. V shed 0 bases and J 0 bases; nucleotides not matched to a gene: 7. The CDR3 extends over 18 amino acids. Overall study findings and caveats: When compared with the clonotypes that were shared by all four sorted-subset donors, the non-shared clonotypes turned out to have lower generation probabilities.

The chain recombines TRBV7-8 with TRBJ2-2; 7 bases line up with TRBD2. Input material: naive CD4+ T cells from PBMCs. Stated subset: CD45RA+ positively selected. This sequence was found in a man between 18 and 29 years old in good health. Some clones in this sample may be carry-over from other donors' samples. Here the CDR3 reads CASSLASPSGTNTGELFF. The CDR3 DNA follows: TGTGCCAGCAGCTTAGCGAGCCCTAGCGGTACGAACACCGGGGAGCTGTTTTTT.